These 3 T cell receptor beta chains share one sample of origin, sequenced in a study of cytomegalovirus exposure and HLA in healthy donors (dated by TCRdb to between 2016 and 2019). The method was the immunoSEQ multiplex PCR assay. The multiplex PCR relied on a mix of 60 forward primers for TCR Vbeta segments and 13 reverse primers for TCR Jbeta segments. TCRdb obtained this table from immuneACCESS and retained in-frame rearrangements with V and J assigned. These tables miss some clones; where compared with another copy, unresolved V genes account for less than half of the shortfall, and the remainder is unexplained. Counted in this sample were roughly 200,000 clones; 70% to 85% of them appeared once. Less than 4.5% of the sample comes from the top ten. Sequencing was carried out using PBMCs. All receptors derive from a woman aged 55 to 70 in good health and CMV-seropositive.

This chain uses TRBV6-5 with TRBJ1-2; D might be TRBD1 (6 bases). The ends were cut back, 5 bases at V and 7 bases at J, with 11 bases in the middle. Germline CDR1 MNHEY, CDR2 SVGAGI. CDR3 length equals 12 residues. The DNA of the CDR3 is TGTGCCAGCAGTAATCAGGGGCTTGGCTACACCTTC. Translated, it gives CASSNQGLGYTF.

The rearrangement uses TRBV5-1 and TRBJ2-5; 8 nucleotides align to TRBD2. The ends lost 5 bases at V and 3 bases at J; junction bases unmatched: 6. CDR3 length: 14 amino acids. Germline CDR1 is SGHRS and CDR2 is YFSETQ. CDR3 loop: CASSRGGTEETQYF. In nucleotides, the CDR3 is TGCGCCAGCAGTCGCGGGGGGACGGAAGAGACCCAGTACTTC.

The chain joins TRBV10-3 to TRBJ2-5, with 7 bases identical to TRBD2. Germline assignment: CDR1 ENHRY and CDR2 SYGVKD. Trimming cost V 6 bases and J 4 bases; bases outside gene matches: 5. CDR3 length: 13 amino acids. The CDR3 protein is CAISLGGGETQYF. CDR3 nucleotides: TGTGCCATCAGCTTGGGGGGGGGAGAGACCCAGTACTTC.